One and the same sample provided the 9 T cell receptor beta chains below, sequenced in a study of CD8+ T cells in alopecia areata. RNA was isolated and reverse transcribed to cDNA, the sequencing template. Profiling relied on immunoSEQ multiplex PCR, and the TCRdb table lists in-frame clones only, not all of them. The table lists more than 150,000 clones, about 47% of them singletons. The treatment here: oral pan-JAK inhibitor, 5-10 mg twice daily. The sample was CD8+ T cells sorted from blood, taken at roughly week 53, from a patient treated with tofacitinib. These receptors all come from a human donor with alopecia areata.

This clone was found a few times. This sequence joins TRBV4-3 and TRBJ1-1; D gene ambiguous. Trimming removed 4 bases at V and 7 bases at J, with 19 bases between. Germline CDR1 LGHNA, CDR2 YSLEER. This CDR3 region has 15 residues. CDR3: CASSRTIGRADEAFF. The CDR3, as DNA: TGCGCCAGCAGCCGCACTATTGGGAGGGCTGATGAAGCTTTCTTT.

This clone occurred a few times. The chain has TRBV4-3 and TRBJ2-7; TRBD2 matches at 13 bases. The CDR3 runs 16 residues. After removal of 4 bases from V and 5 bases from J, the junction contained 8 bases not matched to a gene. Germline-derived CDR1 and CDR2 are LGHNA and YSLEER. CDR3 residues: CASSPIPGLAGHEQYF. In DNA, the CDR3 is TGCGCCAGCAGCCCAATTCCGGGACTAGCGGGGCACGAGCAGTACTTC.

This clone was seen a few times. The junction departs from germline at one end; a sequencing error may be responsible. This chain uses TRBV7-7 with TRBJ2-3; D call uncertain. This CDR3 comprises 15 residues. Germline CDR1 SSHAT, CDR2 FNYEAQ (reference sequence). Here the CDR3 reads CASSLAGSLADTQYF. The CDR3, as DNA: TGTGCTAGCAGCTTAGCCGGCTCCCTGGCAGATACGCAGTATTTT.

The rearrangement links TRBV5-6 to TRBJ2-7; unclear D gene. This CDR3 comprises 13 residues. Germline CDR1 SGHDT, CDR2 YYEEEE. V was shortened by 4 bases and J by 5 bases, with 13 bases between the two germline ends. The CDR3 nucleotides read TGTGCCAGCAGCCCGGGCGAGCTCCACGAGCAGTACTTC. Amino acids: CASSPGELHEQYF.

The chain has TRBV12-5 and TRBJ2-7, with no clear D. Germline V CDR1 and CDR2: LGHNT, FRNRAP. The V and J ends lost 2 bases and 1 base respectively, with 9 bases between them. The CDR3 extends over 14 amino acids. As DNA, the CDR3 is TGTGCTAGTGGTTTGATTGGACCTTCCTACGAGCAGTACTTC. Its protein product is CASGLIGPSYEQYF.

This clone was picked up a small number of times. CDR3 amino acids: CATSRDQSGGNEQYF. The CDR3 nucleotides are TGTGCCACCAGCAGAGATCAAAGCGGGGGAAACGAGCAGTACTTC. The rearrangement joins TRBV15 to TRBJ2-7; 8 bases are shared with TRBD2. The germline CDR1 and CDR2 sequences are LNHNV and YYDKDF (reference sequence). The V gene end was trimmed by 0 bases and the J gene end by 5 bases; junction bases not matched to a gene: 6. The CDR3 covers 15 residues.

The CDR3 DNA is TGTGCCACCAGCAGACCCACCGGACAGGCGGTAGAGACCCAGTACTTC. As protein: CATSRPTGQAVETQYF. This chain uses TRBV15 with TRBJ2-5; 7 bases are a match to TRBD1. Germline V gene lookup returns CDR1 LNHNV and CDR2 YYDKDF (reference sequence). The V segment lost 2 bases and the J segment 4 bases; nucleotides outside the gene matches: 10. This CDR3 has 16 amino acids.

V usage is TRBV19 and J usage is TRBJ2-6; TRBD2 agrees at 7 bases. CDR1 is LNHDA, CDR2 SQIVND, per germline (reference sequence). V shed 6 bases and J 0 bases; nucleotides not matched to a gene: 17. The CDR3 extends over 20 amino acids. The CDR3 reads CASSSYTSGGDSSGANVLTF. The CDR3 DNA sequence: TGTGCCAGTAGCTCCTATACCTCGGGGGGAGACAGCTCTGGGGCCAACGTCCTGACTTTC.

The gene calls are TRBV23-1 and TRBJ1-1; D is ambiguous. TRBV23-1 has ORF status, its function being uncertain. This CDR3 has 13 residues. Trimming cost V 2 bases and J 1 base, with 5 bases left between them. The CDR3 region is CASSQGQNTEAFF. CDR3 DNA sequence: TGCGCCAGCAGTCAAGGGCAGAACACTGAAGCTTTCTTT.